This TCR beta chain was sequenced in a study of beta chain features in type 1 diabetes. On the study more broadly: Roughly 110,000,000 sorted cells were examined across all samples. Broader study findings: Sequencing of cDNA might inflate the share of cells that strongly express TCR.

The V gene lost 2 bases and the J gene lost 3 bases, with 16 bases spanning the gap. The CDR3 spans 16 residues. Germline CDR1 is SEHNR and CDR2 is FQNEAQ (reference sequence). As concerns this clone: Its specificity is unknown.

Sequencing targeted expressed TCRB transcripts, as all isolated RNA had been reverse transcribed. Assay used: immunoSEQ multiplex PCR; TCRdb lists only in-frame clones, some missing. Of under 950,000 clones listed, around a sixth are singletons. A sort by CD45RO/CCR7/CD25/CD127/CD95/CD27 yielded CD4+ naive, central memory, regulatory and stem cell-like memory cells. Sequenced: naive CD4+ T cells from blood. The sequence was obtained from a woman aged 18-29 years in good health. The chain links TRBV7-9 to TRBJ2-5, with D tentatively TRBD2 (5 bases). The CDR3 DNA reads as TGTGCCAGCAGCTTAAGGTTAACTAGAAGGGAAGAGACCCAGTACTTC. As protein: CASSLRLTRREETQYF.